These 26 T cell receptor beta chains originate from one sample sequenced in a study of blood T cells in healthy people across ages. Together with a sample-barcoded 5' primer, a J-beta primer mix was included in a second PCR lasting about 6 to 12 cycles. TCRdb processed the 5' RACE reads anew with MiXCR; each CDR3 protein has one entry. This sample has 650,000 to 900,000 distinct CDR3 sequences, with around 62% found just once. The sequencing sample was made of blood. The receptors stem from a man aged 25-45 years in good health.

The rearrangement links TRBV3-1 to TRBJ2-1; TRBD2 matches at 10 bases. This CDR3 has 16 amino acids. J lost 7 bases, V lost 0 bases, and 6 bases had no gene match. CDR1 is LGHDT, CDR2 YNNKEL, per germline (reference sequence). This chain's CDR3 is CASSQDQGLAWNEQFF. CDR3 DNA: TGTGCCAGCAGCCAAGATCAGGGACTAGCGTGGAATGAGCAGTTCTTC.

This clonotype was detected only a few times. The V gene is TRBV7-2, the J gene TRBJ2-5; D is uncertain. V lost 2 bases and J 0 bases, leaving 10 bases between the germline ends. CDR1 and CDR2 (germline): SGHTA, FQGNSA. The CDR3 is made up of 15 amino acids. In DNA, the CDR3 is TGTGCCAGCAGCTTATCAAGAGGACACCAAGAGACCCAGTACTTC. It yields the protein CASSLSRGHQETQYF. Based on the CDR3 plus reference TRBV7-2 and TRBJ2-5, the full variable domain is GAGVSQSPSNKVTEKGKDVELRCDPISGHTALYWYRQSLGQGLEFLIYFQGNSAPDKSGLPSDRFSAERTGGSVSTLTIQRTQQEDSAVYLCASSLSRGHQETQYFGPGTRLLVL.

The chain recombines TRBV7-9 with TRBJ2-1; no clear D. The end of the DNA is better explained by TRBJ2-7, so the J call may be wrong. There are 11 residues in the CDR3. Germline assignment: CDR1 SEHNR and CDR2 FQNEAQ (reference sequence). The CDR3 spells CASTQLGEQYF. Written as DNA, the CDR3 is TGTGCCAGTACCCAGCTCGGCGAGCAGTACTTC.

V and J are TRBV5-1 and TRBJ2-5; 7 positions match TRBD2. CDR1 is SGHRS, CDR2 YFSETQ, per germline. The length of the CDR3 is 15 residues. V lost 3 bases to trimming and J lost 2 bases; unmatched junction nucleotides: 7. CDR3 sequence: CASSSTGTTQETQYF. CDR3 nucleotides: TGCGCCAGCAGCTCAACCGGGACTACACAAGAGACCCAGTACTTC.

This chain connects TRBV6-1 to TRBJ2-3, with no clear D. V was trimmed by 4 bases and J by 3 bases, leaving 8 bases between them. This CDR3 comprises 13 residues. Germline assignment: CDR1 MNHNS and CDR2 SASEGT. DNA of the CDR3: TGTGCCAGCAGTGCAACTCGTACAGATACGCAGTATTTT. Its protein is CASSATRTDTQYF.

The J gene is TRBJ2-7, the V gene TRBV28, with a possible D match to TRBD2 (5 bases). With 8 bases removed from V and 3 bases from J, the gap between germline ends came to 20 bases. The germline V gene encodes CDR1 MDHEN and CDR2 SYDVKM. CDR3 size: 15 residues. CDR3 protein: CASVVGLANDYEQYF. The CDR3 DNA follows: TGTGCCAGCGTTGTAGGACTGGCTAATGACTACGAGCAGTACTTC.

CDR3 residues: CASSQEWTGAYEQYF. The DNA for the CDR3 is TGTGCCAGCAGCCAAGAATGGACAGGGGCCTACGAGCAGTACTTC. V and J are TRBV4-2 and TRBJ2-7, with 9 bases identical to TRBD1. V lost 0 bases and J lost 2; bases outside the gene matches: 2. The germline CDR1 and CDR2 sequences are LGHNA and YNFKEQ. This CDR3 has 15 amino acids.

This rearrangement joins TRBV29-1 to TRBJ2-2; possibly TRBD2 for D (6 bases). The CDR3 is 13 amino acids. CDR1 is SQVTM and CDR2 is ANQGSEA in the germline V gene. The ends were cut back, 7 bases at V and 5 bases at J, with 14 bases in the middle. Here the CDR3 reads CSAEDGGTGELFF. The CDR3 DNA is TGCAGCGCCGAAGATGGAGGGACCGGGGAGCTGTTTTTT.

The V and J genes are TRBV7-9 and TRBJ2-6, with D unresolved. CDR1 SEHNR and CDR2 FQNEAQ come from the germline V gene (reference sequence). The CDR3 contains 15 residues. The V end was cut by 5 bases, the J end by 3 bases, with 11 bases between. CDR3 coding DNA: TGTGCCAGCAGCCGGCATTCGGGTGGGGCCAACGTCCTGACTTTC. Translation: CASSRHSGGANVLTF.

This clonotype was observed once. The V call is TRBV9, the J call TRBJ1-5; D gene ambiguous. The germline gives CDR1 SGDLS, CDR2 YYNGEE. CDR3 length: 14 amino acids. V was shortened by 4 bases and J by 6 bases, with 14 bases between the two germline ends. As DNA, the CDR3 is TGTGCCAGCAGCCCGGTCGGGCTAGGTCAGCCCCAGCATTTT. Translation: CASSPVGLGQPQHF. Variable domain in full (rest from reference TRBV9 and TRBJ1-5): DSGVTQTPKHLITATGQRVTLRCSPRSGDLSVYWYQQSLDQGLQFLIQYYNGEERAKGNILERFSAQQFPDLHSELNLSSLELGDSALYFCASSPVGLGQPQHFGDGTRLSIL.

This chain links TRBV13 with TRBJ2-7; perhaps TRBD1 as D (5 bases). The last part of the DNA fits TRBJ2-5 better; the J call may be wrong. Germline CDR1 and CDR2: PRHDT and FYEKMQ (reference sequence). This CDR3 region has 13 residues. As DNA, the CDR3 is TGTGCCAGCAGCTTATTCAGGGATGAGACCCAGTACTTC. Translated, it gives CASSLFRDETQYF.

The rearrangement joins TRBV20-1 to TRBJ2-1; possible D gene TRBD2, 5 bases. The CDR3 covers 16 residues. Trimming took off 3 bases at V and 6 bases at J, with 21 bases between the two ends. Germline V lookup: CDR1 DFQATT, CDR2 SNEGSKA (reference sequence). CDR3 residues: CSASNIGATGINEQFF. The CDR3 region has the DNA TGCAGTGCTAGCAATATTGGAGCTACGGGGATCAATGAGCAGTTCTTC.

The CDR3 nucleotides read TGCAGTGCTACCCGAGGGGATACAGATACGCAGTATTTT. The encoded protein is CSATRGDTDTQYF. The rearrangement joins TRBV20-1 to TRBJ2-3; either TRBD1 or TRBD2 may supply D (5 bases each). CDR1 and CDR2 from the germline V gene are DFQATT and SNEGSKA (reference sequence). The CDR3 consists of 13 residues. Trimming pared 4 bases from V and 3 bases from J, leaving 11 bases between.

The chain links TRBV6-1 to TRBJ1-2; D is perhaps TRBD1 (5 bases). V gave up 7 bases and J gave up 3 bases, with 15 bases separating them. This CDR3 comprises 14 residues. From germline, CDR1 is MNHNS and CDR2 SASEGT. In nucleotides, the CDR3 is TGTGCCAGCACCGAGGGGCAGGGCCACTATGGCTACACCTTC. Its translation is CASTEGQGHYGYTF.

The CDR3 here is CASNVRVGTRGEQFF. The CDR3 DNA reads as TGTGCCAGCAACGTCCGAGTGGGGACCAGGGGTGAGCAGTTCTTC. This rearrangement joins TRBV7-2 to TRBJ2-1, with D perhaps matching TRBD1 (6 bases). Germline lookup yields CDR1 SGHTA and CDR2 FQGNSA. Between the trimmed V and J ends, which lost 7 bases and 9 bases, there was a span of 22 bases. The CDR3 runs 15 residues.

This sequence joins TRBV2 and TRBJ2-4; 7 positions match TRBD1. Judging by the DNA end, TRBJ2-7 fits better; the J call may be wrong. The length of the CDR3 is 14 residues. From germline, CDR1 is SNHLY and CDR2 FYNNEI. DNA for the CDR3: TGTGCCAGCAGTGGCCGGGACAGTGACTACGAGCAGTACTTC. This translates into CASSGRDSDYEQYF.

V gene TRBV10-3 combines with J gene TRBJ2-7; possible D gene TRBD1, 5 bases. V gave up 0 bases and J gave up 0 bases, with 18 bases separating them. CDR1 is ENHRY, CDR2 SYGVKD, per germline. CDR3 length: 18 amino acids. CDR3 coding DNA: TGTGCCATCAGTGAGTCCGATCCCTCAGGGCGATTCTCCTACGAGCAGTACTTC. Protein product: CAISESDPSGRFSYEQYF.

CDR3 bases: TGTGCCAGCAGCTCCCGGGGTAGCGGTCACAATGAGCAGTTCTTC. It is translated as CASSSRGSGHNEQFF. V is TRBV7-9 and J is TRBJ2-1; possible D gene TRBD2, 6 bases. V was shortened by 4 bases and J by 5 bases, with 15 bases between the two germline ends. CDR1 is SEHNR, CDR2 FQNEAQ, per germline (reference sequence). The CDR3 is 15 residues long.

The chain employs TRBV20-1 and TRBJ1-2; D is perhaps TRBD1 (5 bases). Germline assignment: CDR1 DFQATT and CDR2 SNEGSKA (reference sequence). Trimming left V 5 bases short and J 4 bases short, with 20 bases between. There are 15 residues in the CDR3. The CDR3 nucleotides read TGCAGTGCTTGCAACATTGGGCAGGGTTGCTATGGCTACACCTTC. Translated: CSACNIGQGCYGYTF.

V usage is TRBV7-2 and J usage is TRBJ1-3; D is uncertain. In germline, CDR1 is SGHTA, CDR2 FQGNSA. V was pared by 6 bases and J by 0 bases, with 15 bases between. This CDR3 contains 16 residues. The CDR3 nucleotides are TGTGCCAGCAGTCCCTTAGGACGGTTCTCTGGAAACACCATATATTTT. The encoded protein is CASSPLGRFSGNTIYF.

The chain combines TRBV29-1 with TRBJ2-3; D unresolved. This CDR3 region has 14 residues. V shed 0 bases and J shed 1 base, with 8 bases lying between them. CDR1 is SQVTM and CDR2 is ANQGSEA in the germline V gene. DNA of the CDR3: TGCAGCGTTGAAGACGGAACAGGCACAGATACGCAGTATTTT. Protein sequence: CSVEDGTGTDTQYF.

This clonotype occurred a few times. The chain has TRBV10-3 and TRBJ2-5, with D tentatively TRBD2 (5 bases). V dropped 8 bases and J dropped 2 bases, with 12 bases sitting between them. The CDR3 runs 13 residues. The V gene's germline CDR1 is ENHRY and CDR2 SYGVKD. For the CDR3, the DNA is TGTGCCATCGCCCTTGGGGAGCAAGAGACCCAGTACTTC. Translation: CAIALGEQETQYF.

This clonotype came up a few times. V usage is TRBV15 and J usage is TRBJ2-5, with D possibly matching TRBD1 (7 bases). From germline, CDR1 is LNHNV and CDR2 YYDKDF (reference sequence). This CDR3 contains 15 residues. Trimming stripped 2 bases from V and 4 bases from J, with 14 bases between. Here the CDR3 reads CATSRRQGGAETQYF. The CDR3 coding sequence is TGTGCCACCAGCAGACGACAGGGAGGTGCAGAGACCCAGTACTTC.

There are a few counts of this clonotype. This chain connects TRBV5-1 to TRBJ2-5; maybe TRBD1 (5 bases). V was clipped by 4 bases and J by 1 base, with 11 bases between them. Germline assignment: CDR1 SGHRS and CDR2 YFSETQ. The CDR3 loop spans 14 amino acids. CDR3 in amino acids: CASSTTAVQETQYF. The CDR3 DNA sequence: TGCGCCAGCAGCACGACAGCAGTCCAAGAGACCCAGTACTTC.

The rearrangement uses TRBV6-5 and TRBJ2-5; 7 bases line up with TRBD1. This CDR3 spans 14 amino acids. Germline V gives CDR1 MNHEY, CDR2 SVGAGI. Trimming took 4 bases from V and 5 from J; bases not matched to a gene: 7. In nucleotides, the CDR3 is TGTGCCAGCAGTTCGTACAGGGGAACGGAGACCCAGTACTTC. It yields the protein CASSSYRGTETQYF.

This clonotype came up a few times. The V and J genes are TRBV10-3 and TRBJ2-7, with 8 bases fitting TRBD2. Germline V gives CDR1 ENHRY, CDR2 SYGVKD. Trimming took 2 bases from V and 1 from J; bases not matched to a gene: 4. The CDR3 is 15 residues long. CDR3 in amino acids: CAISEGSGKSYEQYF. The CDR3 region has the DNA TGTGCCATCAGTGAGGGTAGCGGGAAATCCTACGAGCAGTACTTC.